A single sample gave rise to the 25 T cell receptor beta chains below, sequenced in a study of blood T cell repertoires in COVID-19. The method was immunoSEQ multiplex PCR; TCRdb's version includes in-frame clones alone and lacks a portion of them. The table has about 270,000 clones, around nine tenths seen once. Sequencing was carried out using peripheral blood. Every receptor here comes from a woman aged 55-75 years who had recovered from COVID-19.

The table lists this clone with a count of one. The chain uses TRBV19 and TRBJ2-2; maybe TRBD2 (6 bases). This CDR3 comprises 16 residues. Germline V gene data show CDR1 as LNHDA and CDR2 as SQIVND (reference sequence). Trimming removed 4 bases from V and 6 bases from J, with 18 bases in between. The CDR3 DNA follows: TGTGCCAGTAGTAAACCCCGGGACTCCACGGCCGGGGAGCTGTTTTTT. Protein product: CASSKPRDSTAGELFF.

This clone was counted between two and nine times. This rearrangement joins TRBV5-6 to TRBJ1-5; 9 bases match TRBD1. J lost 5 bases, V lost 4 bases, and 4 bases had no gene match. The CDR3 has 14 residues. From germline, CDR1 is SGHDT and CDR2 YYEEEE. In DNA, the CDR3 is TGTGCCAGCAGCACGGGACAGGGCGATCAGCCCCAGCATTTT. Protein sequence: CASSTGQGDQPQHF.

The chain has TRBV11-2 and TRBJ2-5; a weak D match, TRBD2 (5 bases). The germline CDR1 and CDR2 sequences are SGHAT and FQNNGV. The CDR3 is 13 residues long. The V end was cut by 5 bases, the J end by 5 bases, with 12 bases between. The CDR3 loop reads CASSATRVETQYF. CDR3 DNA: TGTGCCAGCAGCGCAACTAGAGTGGAGACCCAGTACTTC.

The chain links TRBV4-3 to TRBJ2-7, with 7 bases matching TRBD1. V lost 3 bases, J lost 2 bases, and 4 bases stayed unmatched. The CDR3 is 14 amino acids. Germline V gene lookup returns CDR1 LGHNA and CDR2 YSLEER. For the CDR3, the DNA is TGCGCCAGCAGCCACAACAGGGGACCCTACGAGCAGTACTTC. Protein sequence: CASSHNRGPYEQYF.

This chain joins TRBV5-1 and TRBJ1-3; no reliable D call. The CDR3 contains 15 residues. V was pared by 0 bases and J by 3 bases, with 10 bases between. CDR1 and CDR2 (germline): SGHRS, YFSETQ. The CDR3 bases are TGCGCCAGCAGCTTGGGAGGACTGGGTGGAAACACCATATATTTT. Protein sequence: CASSLGGLGGNTIYF.

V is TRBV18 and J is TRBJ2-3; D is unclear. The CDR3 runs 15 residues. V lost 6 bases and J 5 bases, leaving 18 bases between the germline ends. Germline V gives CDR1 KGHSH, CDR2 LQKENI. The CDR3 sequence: CASSPSWAAEDTQYF. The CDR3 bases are TGTGCCAGCTCCCCTTCTTGGGCCGCCGAAGATACGCAGTATTTT.

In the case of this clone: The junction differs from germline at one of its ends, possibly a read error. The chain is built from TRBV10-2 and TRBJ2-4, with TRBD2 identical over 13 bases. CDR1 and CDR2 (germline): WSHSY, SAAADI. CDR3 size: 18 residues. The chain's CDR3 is CASSETSGGAGAKNIQYF. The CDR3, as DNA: TGCGCCAGCAGTGAGACTAGCGGGGGGGCGGGGGCCAAAAATATTCAGTACTTC.

In DNA form, the CDR3 reads TGTGCCAGCAGTTCTTTCCGAGGACAGGGCGCTGGGGAGCAGTACTTC. Its protein product is CASSSFRGQGAGEQYF. The chain has TRBV6-5 and TRBJ2-7, with 8 bases lining up with TRBD1. V lost 4 bases, J lost 7 bases, and 15 bases stayed unmatched. The CDR3 loop spans 16 amino acids. Germline CDR1 reads MNHEY; CDR2 reads SVGAGI.

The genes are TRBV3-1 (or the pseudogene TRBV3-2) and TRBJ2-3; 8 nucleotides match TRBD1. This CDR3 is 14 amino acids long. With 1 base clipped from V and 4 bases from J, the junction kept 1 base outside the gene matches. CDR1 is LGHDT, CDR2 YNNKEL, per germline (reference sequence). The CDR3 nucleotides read TGTGCCAGCAGCCAAGTACAGGGGGCAGATACGCAGTATTTT. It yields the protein CASSQVQGADTQYF.

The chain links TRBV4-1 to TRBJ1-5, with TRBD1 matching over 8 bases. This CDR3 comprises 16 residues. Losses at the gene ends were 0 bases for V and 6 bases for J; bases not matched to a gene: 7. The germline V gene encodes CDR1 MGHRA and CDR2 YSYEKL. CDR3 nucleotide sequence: TGCGCCAGCAGCCAAGAGTCAGGGGGCGGGGGTCAGCCCCAGCATTTT. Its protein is CASSQESGGGGQPQHF.

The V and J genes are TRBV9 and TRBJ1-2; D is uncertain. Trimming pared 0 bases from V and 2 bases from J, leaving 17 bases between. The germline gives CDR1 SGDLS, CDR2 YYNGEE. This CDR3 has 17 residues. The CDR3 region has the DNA TGTGCCAGCAGCGTAGAATGGGCAGGTGAAATCAACTATGGCTACACCTTC. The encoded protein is CASSVEWAGEINYGYTF.

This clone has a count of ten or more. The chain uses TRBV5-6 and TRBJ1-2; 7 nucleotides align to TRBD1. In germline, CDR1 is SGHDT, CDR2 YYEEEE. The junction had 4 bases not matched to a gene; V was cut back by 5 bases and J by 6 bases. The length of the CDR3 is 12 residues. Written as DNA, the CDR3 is TGTGCCAGCAGTCGACAGGGACATGGCTACACCTTC. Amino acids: CASSRQGHGYTF.

This CDR3 is CASSWGPGNTIYF. The DNA of the CDR3 is TGTGCCAGCAGCTGGGGGCCTGGAAACACCATATATTTT. The genes are TRBV5-4 and TRBJ1-3, with a weak D call TRBD1 (6 bases). V gave up 3 bases and J gave up 2 bases, with 6 bases separating them. The CDR3 is 13 residues long. CDR1 and CDR2 (germline): SGHNT, YYREEE (reference sequence).

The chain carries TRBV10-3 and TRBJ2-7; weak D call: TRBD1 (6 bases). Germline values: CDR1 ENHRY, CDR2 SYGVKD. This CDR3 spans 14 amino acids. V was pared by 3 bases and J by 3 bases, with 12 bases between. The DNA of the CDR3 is TGTGCCATCAGTGAAAGGACAGCCCTCTACGAGCAGTACTTC. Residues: CAISERTALYEQYF.

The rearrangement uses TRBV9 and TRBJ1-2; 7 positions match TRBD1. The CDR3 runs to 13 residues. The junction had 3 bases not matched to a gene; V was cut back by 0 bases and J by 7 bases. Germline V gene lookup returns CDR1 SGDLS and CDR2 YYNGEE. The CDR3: CASSVESGGGYTF. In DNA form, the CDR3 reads TGTGCCAGCAGCGTAGAATCAGGGGGTGGCTACACCTTC.

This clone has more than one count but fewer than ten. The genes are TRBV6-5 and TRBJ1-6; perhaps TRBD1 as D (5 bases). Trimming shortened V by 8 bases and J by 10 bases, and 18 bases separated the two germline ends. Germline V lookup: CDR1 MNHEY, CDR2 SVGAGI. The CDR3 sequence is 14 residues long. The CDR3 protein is CASRIGRVESPLHF. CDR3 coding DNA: TGTGCCAGCCGAATCGGCAGGGTGGAATCACCCCTCCACTTT.

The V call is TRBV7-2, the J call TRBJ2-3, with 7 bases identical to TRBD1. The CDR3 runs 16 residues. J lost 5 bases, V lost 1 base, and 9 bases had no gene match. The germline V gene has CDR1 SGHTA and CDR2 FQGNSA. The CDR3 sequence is CASSLVGRGSGDTQYF. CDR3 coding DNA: TGTGCCAGCAGCTTAGTGGGCAGGGGGTCCGGAGATACGCAGTATTTT.

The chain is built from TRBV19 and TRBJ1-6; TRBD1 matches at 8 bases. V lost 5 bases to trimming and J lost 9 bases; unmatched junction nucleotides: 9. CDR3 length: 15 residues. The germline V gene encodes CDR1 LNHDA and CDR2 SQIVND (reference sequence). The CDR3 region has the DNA TGTGCCAGTAGTCCTCGGACAGGGCAAGGTTCACCCCTCCACTTT. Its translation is CASSPRTGQGSPLHF. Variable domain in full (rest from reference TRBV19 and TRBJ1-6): DGGITQSPKYLFRKEGQNVTLSCEQNLNHDAMYWYRQDPGQGLRLIYYSQIVNDFQKGDIAEGYSVSREKKESFPLTVTSAQKNPTAFYLCASSPRTGQGSPLHFGNGTRLTVT.

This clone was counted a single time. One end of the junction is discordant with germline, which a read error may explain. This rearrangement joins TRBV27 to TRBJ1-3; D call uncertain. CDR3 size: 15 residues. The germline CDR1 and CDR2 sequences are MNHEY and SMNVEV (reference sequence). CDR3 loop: CASTKARPGGSTIYF. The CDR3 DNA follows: TGTGCCAGCACCAAGGCCCGCCCAGGTGGAAGCACCATATATTTT.

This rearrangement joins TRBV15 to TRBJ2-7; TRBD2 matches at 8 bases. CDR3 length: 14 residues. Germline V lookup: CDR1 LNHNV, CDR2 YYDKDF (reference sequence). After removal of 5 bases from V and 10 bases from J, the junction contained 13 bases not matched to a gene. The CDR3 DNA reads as TGTGCCACCAGCCCCGGGGGGGTAAGAACTTCCCAGTACTTC. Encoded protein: CATSPGGVRTSQYF.

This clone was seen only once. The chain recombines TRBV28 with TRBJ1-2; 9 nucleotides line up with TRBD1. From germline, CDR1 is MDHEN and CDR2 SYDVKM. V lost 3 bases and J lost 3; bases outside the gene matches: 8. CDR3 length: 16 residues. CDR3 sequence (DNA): TGTGCCAGCAGTTTCTCCCACAGGGGGCGCGACTATGGCTACACCTTC. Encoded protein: CASSFSHRGRDYGYTF.

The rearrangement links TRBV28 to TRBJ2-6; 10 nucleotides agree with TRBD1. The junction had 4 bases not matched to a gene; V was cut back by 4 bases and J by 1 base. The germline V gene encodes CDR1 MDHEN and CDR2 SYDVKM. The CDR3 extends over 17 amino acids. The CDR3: CASSSGTGASGANVLTF. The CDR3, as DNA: TGTGCCAGCAGTTCCGGGACAGGGGCGTCTGGGGCCAACGTCCTGACTTTC. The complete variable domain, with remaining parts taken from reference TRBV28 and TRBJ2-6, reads DVKVTQSSRYLVKRTGEKVFLECVQDMDHENMFWYRQDPGLGLRLIYFSYDVKMKEKGDIPEGYSVSREKKERFSLILESASTNQTSMYLCASSSGTGASGANVLTFGAGSRLTVL.

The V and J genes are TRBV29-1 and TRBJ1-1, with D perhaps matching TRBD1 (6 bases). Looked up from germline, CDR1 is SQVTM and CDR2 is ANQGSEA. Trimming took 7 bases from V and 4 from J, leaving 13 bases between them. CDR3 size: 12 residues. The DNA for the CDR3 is TGCAGCGGACTGGACAGTCCCACTGAAGCTTTCTTT. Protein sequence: CSGLDSPTEAFF.

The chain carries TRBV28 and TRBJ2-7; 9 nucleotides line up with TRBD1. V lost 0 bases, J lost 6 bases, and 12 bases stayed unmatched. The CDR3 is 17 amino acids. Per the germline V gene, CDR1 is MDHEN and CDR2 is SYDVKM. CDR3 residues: CASSLWGGTGWTPEQYF. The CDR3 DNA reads TGTGCCAGCAGTTTATGGGGGGGGACAGGGTGGACGCCCGAGCAGTACTTC.

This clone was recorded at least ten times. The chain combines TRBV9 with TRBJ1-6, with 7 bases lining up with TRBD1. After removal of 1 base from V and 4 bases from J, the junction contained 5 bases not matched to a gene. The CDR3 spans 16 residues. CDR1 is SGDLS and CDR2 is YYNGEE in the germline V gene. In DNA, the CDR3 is TGTGCCAGCAGCGTACAGGGGACAGCTTATAATTCACCCCTCCACTTT. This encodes CASSVQGTAYNSPLHF.